The 21 T cell receptor beta chains reported below all come from one sample, sequenced in a study of blood T cell repertoires in COVID-19. The method was immunoSEQ multiplex PCR; TCRdb's version includes in-frame clones alone and lacks a portion of them. This table has 150,000 to 200,000 clones, more than 80% appearing once. The sequenced material came from peripheral blood. All receptors derive from a woman aged 55-70 years with COVID-19, enrolled during active disease.

This clone was picked up a small number of times. The chain recombines TRBV3-1 (or the pseudogene TRBV3-2) with TRBJ1-4, with D possibly being TRBD1 (6 bases). This CDR3 region has 14 residues. V lost 5 bases, J lost 1 base, and 8 bases lay in between. CDR1 LGHDT and CDR2 YNNKEL come from the germline V gene (reference sequence). The CDR3 reads CASSSRGTNEKLFF. DNA for the CDR3: TGTGCCAGCAGCAGCAGGGGAACTAATGAAAAACTGTTTTTT.

This chain joins TRBV6-5 and TRBJ1-5; a possible D gene is TRBD1 (6 bases). CDR3 size: 15 residues. Germline CDR1 is MNHEY and CDR2 is SVGAGI. V was trimmed by 6 bases and J by 0 bases, leaving 12 bases between them. The CDR3 DNA reads as TGTGCCAGCAGCAGGACAGCCGATAGCAATCAGCCCCAGCATTTT. It encodes CASSRTADSNQPQHF.

This clone was recorded only once. This chain joins TRBV9 and TRBJ1-6; D is uncertain. Per the germline V gene, CDR1 is SGDLS and CDR2 is YYNGEE. With 0 bases removed from V and 7 bases from J, the gap between germline ends came to 11 bases. The CDR3 has 15 residues. The CDR3: CASSVGAGNNSPLHF. The CDR3 DNA reads TGTGCCAGCAGCGTAGGAGCAGGCAACAATTCACCCCTCCACTTT. Together with reference TRBV9 and TRBJ1-6, the CDR3 gives the full variable domain: DSGVTQTPKHLITATGQRVTLRCSPRSGDLSVYWYQQSLDQGLQFLIQYYNGEERAKGNILERFSAQQFPDLHSELNLSSLELGDSALYFCASSVGAGNNSPLHFGNGTRLTVT.

The chain has TRBV7-2 and TRBJ1-5, with 7 bases that match TRBD1. After removal of 0 bases from V and 2 bases from J, the junction contained 7 bases not matched to a gene. CDR3 length: 17 residues. CDR1 is SGHTA, CDR2 FQGNSA, per germline. The CDR3 sequence is CASSLATGAAGNQPQHF. In DNA form, the CDR3 reads TGTGCCAGCAGCTTAGCCACAGGGGCCGCGGGCAATCAGCCCCAGCATTTT. The full variable domain, in which reference TRBV7-2 and TRBJ1-5 provide the parts outside the CDR3, is GAGVSQSPSNKVTEKGKDVELRCDPISGHTALYWYRQSLGQGLEFLIYFQGNSAPDKSGLPSDRFSAERTGGSVSTLTIQRTQQEDSAVYLCASSLATGAAGNQPQHFGDGTRLSIL.

The rearrangement uses TRBV4-2 and TRBJ1-2; D gene uncertain. Per germline, CDR1 LGHNA and CDR2 YNFKEQ. The CDR3 consists of 15 residues. V shed 1 base and J shed 0 bases, with 9 bases lying between them. The CDR3 bases are TGTGCCAGCAGCCAAGGCGGCAGTTCTAACTATGGCTACACCTTC. Translation gives CASSQGGSSNYGYTF.

This chain links TRBV15 with TRBJ2-7; 9 positions match TRBD1. The CDR3 runs to 16 residues. The germline gives CDR1 LNHNV, CDR2 YYDKDF (reference sequence). V shed 3 bases, J shed 6 bases, and the junction held 12 bases outside the gene matches. CDR3 sequence: CATSRGQGVLGGEQYF. In DNA, the CDR3 is TGTGCCACCAGCAGGGGACAGGGCGTTCTTGGGGGCGAGCAGTACTTC.

The chain links TRBV29-1 to TRBJ1-2; tentative D call: TRBD1 (6 bases). The CDR3 has 12 amino acids. V lost 7 bases and J 7 bases, leaving 16 bases between the germline ends. The germline V gene has CDR1 SQVTM and CDR2 ANQGSEA. CDR3 amino acids: CSARVGAIGYTF. The CDR3 coding sequence is TGCAGCGCTAGAGTGGGGGCGATTGGCTACACCTTC.

This sequence joins TRBV4-1 and TRBJ1-1; no firm D call. Germline V gene data show CDR1 as MGHRA and CDR2 as YSYEKL. The length of the CDR3 is 15 residues. V lost 1 base to trimming and J lost 0 bases, with 9 bases between them. The CDR3 spells CASSQGPLLNTEAFF. The CDR3 DNA sequence: TGCGCCAGCAGCCAAGGCCCACTCTTGAACACTGAAGCTTTCTTT.

The chain is built from TRBV5-5 and TRBJ1-2; D is perhaps TRBD1 (5 bases). Trimming left V 4 bases short and J 1 base short, with 17 bases between. The CDR3 consists of 16 residues. The germline V gene encodes CDR1 SGHKS and CDR2 YYEKEE (reference sequence). The CDR3 bases are TGTGCCAGCAGCCCCCGGACGGGGGGGGGTAACTATGGCTACACCTTC. The encoded protein is CASSPRTGGGNYGYTF.

The V and J genes are TRBV20-1 and TRBJ2-7; D gene uncertain. The CDR3 length is 11 residues. The V and J ends lost 3 bases and 3 bases respectively, with 6 bases between them. Germline V CDR1 and CDR2: DFQATT, SNEGSKA (reference sequence). In DNA form, the CDR3 reads TGCAGTGCTAGGTCTTTCTACGAGCAGTACTTC. Its protein is CSARSFYEQYF.

This sequence joins TRBV6-1 and TRBJ2-7; no reliable D call. V gave up 2 bases and J gave up 3 bases, with 2 bases separating them. The CDR3 runs to 11 residues. Germline V CDR1 and CDR2: MNHNS, SASEGT. CDR3 sequence reads: CASSEYYEQYF. The CDR3 coding sequence is TGTGCCAGCAGTGAATACTACGAGCAGTACTTC.

The chain is built from TRBV6-4 and TRBJ2-3; 9 bases line up with TRBD2. The germline V gene has CDR1 MRHNA and CDR2 SNTAGT. The CDR3 runs 16 residues. V lost 0 bases and J lost 1; bases outside the gene matches: 2. The CDR3 sequence is CASSDSASGGTDTQYF. The CDR3 region has the DNA TGTGCCAGCAGTGACTCGGCTAGCGGGGGCACAGATACGCAGTATTTT.

The rearrangement joins TRBV6-6 to TRBJ1-2; no clear D. Trimming took 11 bases from V and 4 from J, leaving 14 bases between them. Germline-derived CDR1 and CDR2 are MNHNY and SVGAGI (reference sequence). The CDR3 contains 12 residues. This chain's CDR3 is CAGVGGSYGYTF. As DNA, the CDR3 is TGTGCCGGCGTGGGAGGGAGCTATGGCTACACCTTC.

The chain uses TRBV7-2 and TRBJ1-1; D not resolved. The CDR3 covers 13 residues. Germline lookup yields CDR1 SGHTA and CDR2 FQGNSA. Trimming cost V 2 bases and J 11 bases, with 15 bases left between them. The CDR3 sequence is CASSLRYAKSAFF. The CDR3 DNA is TGTGCCAGCAGCTTACGTTACGCGAAGAGCGCTTTCTTT.

V is TRBV18 and J is TRBJ1-3; no clear D gene. Trimming took 4 bases from V and 1 from J, leaving 17 bases between them. The CDR3 has 17 residues. In germline, CDR1 is KGHSH, CDR2 LQKENI. The CDR3 nucleotides read TGTGCCAGCTCACGAAACGGGGTGATTTCTTCTGGAAACACCATATATTTT. Protein: CASSRNGVISSGNTIYF.

This chain links TRBV5-1 with TRBJ2-3, with 9 bases matching TRBD1. The germline gives CDR1 SGHRS, CDR2 YFSETQ. The trim removed 4 bases at V and 2 bases at J, leaving 5 bases unmatched. The CDR3 extends over 15 amino acids. The CDR3 DNA reads TGCGCCAGCAGCACAGGGACAGGGCCCACAGATACGCAGTATTTT. Its protein is CASSTGTGPTDTQYF.

The chain employs TRBV7-3 and TRBJ2-3; D may be TRBD2 (5 bases). This CDR3 is 16 amino acids long. In germline, CDR1 is SGHTA, CDR2 FQGTGA. Trimming shortened V by 5 bases and J by 2 bases, and 17 bases separated the two germline ends. The CDR3 loop is CASSRGRSTHTDTQYF. The CDR3 region has the DNA TGTGCCAGCAGCCGAGGGCGCTCTACACACACAGATACGCAGTATTTT.

This chain connects TRBV7-3 to TRBJ1-2, with D possibly matching TRBD1 (5 bases). The CDR3 extends over 15 amino acids. CDR1 is SGHTA, CDR2 FQGTGA, per germline. V was cut by 2 bases and J by 6 bases, with 16 bases left in between. CDR3 sequence: CASSLFPRQGHGYTF. CDR3 coding DNA: TGTGCCAGCAGCTTATTCCCCAGGCAGGGTCATGGCTACACCTTC.

The chain has TRBV15 and TRBJ2-7; no clear D gene. This CDR3 is 13 amino acids long. Germline CDR1 reads LNHNV; CDR2 reads YYDKDF (reference sequence). V was trimmed by 0 bases and J by 4 bases, leaving 7 bases between them. The CDR3 nucleotides read TGTGCCACCAGCAGAGATCTAGGATACGAGCAGTACTTC. Protein sequence: CATSRDLGYEQYF. Looking up the rest from reference TRBV15 and TRBJ2-7 gives the full variable domain: DAMVIQNPRYQVTQFGKPVTLSCSQTLNHNVMYWYQQKSSQAPKLLFHYYDKDFNNEADTPDNFQSRRPNTSFCFLDIRSPGLGDTAMYLCATSRDLGYEQYFGPGTRLTVT.

The chain is built from TRBV6-5 and TRBJ1-2, with 7 nucleotides matching TRBD1. The CDR3 totals 15 residues. Trimming removed 6 bases from V and 0 bases from J; junction bases left unmatched: 7. Germline V lookup: CDR1 MNHEY, CDR2 SVGAGI. This CDR3 reads CASSRGQNPNYGYTF. CDR3 nucleotide sequence: TGTGCCAGCAGCCGGGGACAGAACCCTAACTATGGCTACACCTTC.

This sequence joins TRBV5-1 and TRBJ1-1; 7 positions agree with TRBD1. The CDR3 is made up of 15 amino acids. Germline loops: CDR1 SGHRS, CDR2 YFSETQ. Trimming at V came to 3 bases and at J to 4 bases, leaving 9 bases not matched to a gene. The CDR3 here is CASSSTGTAGTEAFF. CDR3 nucleotides: TGCGCCAGCAGCTCCACTGGGACAGCCGGCACTGAAGCTTTCTTT.